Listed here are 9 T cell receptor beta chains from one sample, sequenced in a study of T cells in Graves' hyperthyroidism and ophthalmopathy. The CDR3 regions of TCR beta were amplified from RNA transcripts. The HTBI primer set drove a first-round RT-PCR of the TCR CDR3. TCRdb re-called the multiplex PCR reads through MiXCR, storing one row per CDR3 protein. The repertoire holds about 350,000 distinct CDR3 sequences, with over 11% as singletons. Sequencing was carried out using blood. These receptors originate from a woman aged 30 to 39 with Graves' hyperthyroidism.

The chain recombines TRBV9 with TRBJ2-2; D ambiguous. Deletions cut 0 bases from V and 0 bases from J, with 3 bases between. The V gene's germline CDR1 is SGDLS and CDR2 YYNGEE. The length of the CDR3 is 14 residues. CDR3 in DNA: TGTGCCAGCAGCGTAGGCGCGAACACCGGGGAGCTGTTTTTT. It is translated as CASSVGANTGELFF. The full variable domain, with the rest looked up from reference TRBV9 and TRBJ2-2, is DSGVTQTPKHLITATGQRVTLRCSPRSGDLSVYWYQQSLDQGLQFLIQYYNGEERAKGNILERFSAQQFPDLHSELNLSSLELGDSALYFCASSVGANTGELFFGEGSRLTVL.

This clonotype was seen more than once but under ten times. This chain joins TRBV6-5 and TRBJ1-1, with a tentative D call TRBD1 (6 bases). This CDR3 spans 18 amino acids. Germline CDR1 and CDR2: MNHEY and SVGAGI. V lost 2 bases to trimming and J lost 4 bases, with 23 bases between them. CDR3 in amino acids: CASSYLTGRVGVGTEAFF. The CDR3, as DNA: TGTGCCAGCAGTTACCTTACAGGGCGCGTGGGTGTGGGCACTGAAGCTTTCTTT.

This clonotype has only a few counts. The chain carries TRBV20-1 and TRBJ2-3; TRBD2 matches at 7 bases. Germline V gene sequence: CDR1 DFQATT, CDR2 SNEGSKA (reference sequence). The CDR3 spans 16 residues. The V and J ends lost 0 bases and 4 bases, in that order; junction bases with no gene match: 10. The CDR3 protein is CSARDVDGRTSDTQYF. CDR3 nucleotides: TGCAGTGCTAGAGATGTTGACGGGAGGACCTCAGATACGCAGTATTTT.

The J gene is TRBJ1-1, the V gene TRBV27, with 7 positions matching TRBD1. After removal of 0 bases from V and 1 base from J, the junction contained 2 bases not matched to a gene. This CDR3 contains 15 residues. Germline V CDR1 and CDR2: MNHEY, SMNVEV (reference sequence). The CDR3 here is CASSLSWDRNTEAFF. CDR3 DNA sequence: TGTGCCAGCAGTTTATCTTGGGACAGGAACACTGAAGCTTTCTTT.

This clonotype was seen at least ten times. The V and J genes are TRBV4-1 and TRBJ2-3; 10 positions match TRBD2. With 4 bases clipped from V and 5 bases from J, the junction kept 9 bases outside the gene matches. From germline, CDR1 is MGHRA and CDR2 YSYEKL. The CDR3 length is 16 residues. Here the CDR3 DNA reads TGCGCCAGCAGCCCCGGCCCGCTAGCGGGAGAAGATACGCAGTATTTT. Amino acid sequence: CASSPGPLAGEDTQYF.

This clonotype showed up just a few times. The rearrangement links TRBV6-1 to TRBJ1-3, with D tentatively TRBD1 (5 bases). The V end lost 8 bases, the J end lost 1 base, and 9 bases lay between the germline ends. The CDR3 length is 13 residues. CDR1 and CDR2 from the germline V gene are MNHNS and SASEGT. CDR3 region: CASGAGSGNTIYF. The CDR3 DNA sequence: TGTGCCAGCGGGGCAGGTTCTGGAAACACCATATATTTT.

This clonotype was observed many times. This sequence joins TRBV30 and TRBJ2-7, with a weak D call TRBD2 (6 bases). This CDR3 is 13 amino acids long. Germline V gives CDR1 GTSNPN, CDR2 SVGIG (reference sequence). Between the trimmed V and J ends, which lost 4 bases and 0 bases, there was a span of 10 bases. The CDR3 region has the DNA TGTGCCTGGATTGACGGGAGCTCCTACGAGCAGTACTTC. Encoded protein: CAWIDGSSYEQYF.

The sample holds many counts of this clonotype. CDR3 nucleotide sequence: TGTGCCACCAGCAGACGGACACCTGGCTCCTACAATGAGCAGTTCTTC. Translating gives CATSRRTPGSYNEQFF. The rearrangement links TRBV15 to TRBJ2-1; D possibly corresponds to TRBD1 (5 bases). Trimming stripped 2 bases from V and 0 bases from J, with 11 bases between. The CDR3 extends over 16 amino acids. CDR1 is LNHNV and CDR2 is YYDKDF in the germline V gene (reference sequence).

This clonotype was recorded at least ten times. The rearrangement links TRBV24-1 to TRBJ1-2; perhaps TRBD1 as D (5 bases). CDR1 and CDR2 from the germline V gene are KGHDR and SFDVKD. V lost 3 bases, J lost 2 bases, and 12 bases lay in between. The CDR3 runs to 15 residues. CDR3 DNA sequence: TGTGCCACCAGTGATGCAGGGAATGCCAACTATGGCTACACCTTC. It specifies CATSDAGNANYGYTF.